A selection of T cell receptor beta chains follows, all from one sample in a study of patients and donors after allogeneic stem cell transplantation. TCRdb reprocessed the RT-PCR reads with MiXCR, giving one entry per CDR3 protein. The sample consists of 150,000 to 200,000 distinct CDR3 sequences, 30% of them appearing once. The source material was blood, either unsorted or a sorted T cell fraction (not recorded which). The receptors were sampled from a human donor who was either an allogeneic HSCT recipient or a stem cell or donor lymphocyte infusion donor (not recorded which). It is not recorded whose cells these are; they may come from a transplant donor. CDR3s leave out the opening cysteine and the closing phenylalanine or tryptophan. Each record gives: J gene, V gene, CDR3 protein.

TRBJ2-5 TRBV11-3 ASSLDPWASGSFETQY
TRBJ1-2 TRBV5-1 ASSLARGSYGYT
TRBJ1-1 TRBV5-1 ASSGGTGNTEAF
TRBJ1-6 TRBV27 ASSRQASYNSPLH
TRBJ2-6 TRBV6-5 ASSYSSWGHRYAGANVLT
TRBJ2-2 TRBV5-1 ASSLGTGPNTGELF
TRBJ2-1 TRBV28 ASSLKGTGWYNEQF
TRBJ1-2 TRBV5-1 ASSIQGVYGYT
TRBJ2-3 TRBV23-1 ASSQSRVGTDTQY
TRBJ1-6 TRBV20-1 SARQGLDSPLH
TRBJ1-6 TRBV4-3 ASSQDGGVGSPLH
TRBJ2-1 TRBV7-9 ASSSHSLSGRYDEQF
TRBJ2-5 TRBV24-1 ATSDWPGGETQY
TRBJ1-1 TRBV13 ASSFRPLGPEAF
TRBJ1-5 TRBV4-2 ASSQAQDSNQPQH
TRBJ2-1 TRBV20-1 SPYWREYYNEQF
TRBJ2-7 TRBV28 ASSLNRLSATYEQY
TRBJ2-3 TRBV7-9 ASTPGVSSTDTQY
TRBJ1-1 TRBV5-6 ASSSPWTGGPEAF
TRBJ2-7 TRBV3-1 ASSHAGTSGSYEQY
TRBJ2-7 TRBV20-1 SVGRGFSYEQY
TRBJ1-5 TRBV6-2/TRBV6-3 ASSYSSSNQPQH
TRBJ2-7 TRBV5-1 ASSLGQGGEQY
TRBJ1-5 TRBV20-1 SAVGNSNQPQH
TRBJ2-2 TRBV6-2/TRBV6-3 ASTPPGQVNTGELF
TRBJ2-7 TRBV12-3/TRBV12-4 ASSFPGVVYEQY
TRBJ2-7 TRBV11-2 ASSLVEGPNEQY
TRBJ2-7 TRBV7-9 ASSSNRDRNA
TRBJ2-5 TRBV10-3 AIGERGQETQY
TRBJ1-2 TRBV20-1 SARDSTIRGYT
TRBJ2-3 TRBV10-3 AISHDPLRVPGTDTQY
TRBJ1-5 TRBV7-6 ASSLGSGRGQPQH
TRBJ1-5 TRBV2 ASRVNRDQPQH
TRBJ2-2 TRBV25-1 ASSRVGGELF
TRBJ2-2 TRBV12-3/TRBV12-4 ASSFETWELF
TRBJ2-4 TRBV29-1 SVQGSLKNIQY
TRBJ1-1 TRBV18 ASSPGGLNTEAF
TRBJ2-5 TRBV20-1 SARRIQETQY
TRBJ2-7 TRBV4-3 ASSQEDTFKEGLYEQY
TRBJ1-4 TRBV24-1 ATYRYEKLF
TRBJ1-4 TRBV7-8 ASSFLEGRDEKLF
TRBJ2-1 TRBV28 ASGNNEQF
TRBJ2-1 TRBV27 ASSSEPVFYNEQF
TRBJ1-3 TRBV28 ASGGLLSAGNTIY
TRBJ1-5 TRBV27 ASSLRRGGGNQPQH
TRBJ2-1 TRBV7-9 ASSLWTGVDEQF
TRBJ1-6 TRBV3-1 ASSYRSGTGASPLH
TRBJ2-3 TRBV12-3/TRBV12-4 ASSFPGTDTQY
TRBJ2-7 TRBV10-3 AISEPAQGPSPYEQY
TRBJ1-5 TRBV20-1 SASPFAESNQPQH
TRBJ2-7 TRBV28 ASSLTGIYEQY
TRBJ2-1 TRBV7-2 ASRGLGHEQF
TRBJ2-1 TRBV7-6 ASSFAGIRDDEQF
TRBJ2-7 TRBV11-2 ASSLGGLAGGLMYEQY